Each of the 24 T cell receptor beta chains below was sequenced from the same sample in a study of shared clonotypes between healthy human individuals. Profiling relied on immunoSEQ multiplex PCR, and the TCRdb table lists in-frame clones only, not all of them. The sample holds under 1,100,000 clones, about 70% seen once. Specimen: memory CD4+ T cells sorted from blood. Sample subset: CD45RA-negative fraction. These receptors all come from a man younger than 35 in good health.

In DNA, the CDR3 is TGCGCCAGCAGCCCCCCCGGTGGCGGGAGCCAAACCTACGAGCAGTACTTC. Protein product: CASSPPGGGSQTYEQYF. V is TRBV4-1 and J is TRBJ2-7; 7 bases match TRBD2. The J segment lost 2 bases and the V segment lost 4 bases, leaving 14 bases of the junction unmatched. Looked up from germline, CDR1 is MGHRA and CDR2 is YSYEKL. The CDR3 consists of 17 residues.

This clone was picked up many times. The chain recombines TRBV7-9 with TRBJ2-2; D unclear. This CDR3 has 14 amino acids. V shed 2 bases and J shed 5 bases, with 9 bases lying between them. Per germline, CDR1 SEHNR and CDR2 FQNEAQ (reference sequence). CDR3 loop: CASSLRVETGELFF. The DNA of the CDR3 is TGTGCCAGCAGCTTACGGGTGGAGACCGGGGAGCTGTTTTTT.

This clone was counted between two and nine times. V usage is TRBV21-1 and J usage is TRBJ1-2. TRBV21-1 is described as a pseudogene. CDR3 length: 19 residues. The CDR3 sequence is CASSKETAECLGGFYGYTF. The CDR3 nucleotides read TGTGCCAGCAGCAAAGAGACCGCGGAGTGTTTGGGCGGTTTCTATGGCTACACCTTC.

V gene TRBV10-1 combines with J gene TRBJ2-3, with 9 bases aligning to TRBD2. There are 15 residues in the CDR3. Germline CDR1 and CDR2: WNHNN and SYGVQD (reference sequence). J lost 2 bases, V lost 6 bases, and 6 bases had no gene match. CDR3 DNA: TGCGCCAGCAGCGAGAGCGGGAGGATCACAGATACGCAGTATTTT. Encoded protein: CASSESGRITDTQYF.

This clone was picked up one time. J is TRBJ2-5 and V is TRBV27; maybe TRBD2 (5 bases). Trimming pared 5 bases from V and 5 bases from J, leaving 12 bases between. Germline CDR1 reads MNHEY; CDR2 reads SMNVEV (reference sequence). This CDR3 region has 13 residues. The CDR3 nucleotides read TGTGCCAGCAGTGCGGGCCCCTTTGAGACCCAGTACTTC. The encoded protein is CASSAGPFETQYF.

There are a few counts of this clone. This chain uses TRBV30 with TRBJ1-5, with D possibly being TRBD1 (5 bases). Per the germline V gene, CDR1 is GTSNPN and CDR2 is SVGIG (reference sequence). V lost 5 bases and J 1 base, leaving 12 bases between the germline ends. CDR3 size: 14 residues. CDR3 in DNA: TGTGCCTGGGCTACTGGGGGGAGCAATCAGCCCCAGCATTTT. Its translation: CAWATGGSNQPQHF.

The V and J genes are TRBV6-1 and TRBJ2-3; TRBD2 might be the D (7 bases). Trimming took off 8 bases at V and 4 bases at J, with 19 bases between the two ends. The length of the CDR3 is 15 residues. Germline loops: CDR1 MNHNS, CDR2 SASEGT. Here the CDR3 reads CASSPGGGPADTQYF. The CDR3 DNA follows: TGTGCCAGCTCCCCTGGGGGGGGGCCCGCAGATACGCAGTATTTT.

This clone was detected a few times. This chain links TRBV12-5 with TRBJ2-5; 7 nucleotides align to TRBD2. The CDR3 totals 21 residues. Germline CDR1 is LGHNT and CDR2 is FRNRAP. Trimming at V came to 5 bases and at J to 0 bases, leaving 24 bases not matched to a gene. DNA for the CDR3: TGTGCTAGTGGTCAACATATTGGGGGGGACCCTTTCCCTCGGTACCAAGAGACCCAGTACTTC. As protein: CASGQHIGGDPFPRYQETQYF.

The chain recombines TRBV7-2 with TRBJ1-2; 7 bases agree with TRBD1. J lost 8 bases, V lost 5 bases, and 14 bases had no gene match. There are 15 residues in the CDR3. Per the germline V gene, CDR1 is SGHTA and CDR2 is FQGNSA. CDR3 DNA: TGTGCCAGCAGCCCCATGACAGGGTATACTTCGGGCTACACCTTC. It yields the protein CASSPMTGYTSGYTF.

This chain links TRBV15 with TRBJ2-7; 7 bases map to TRBD1. The CDR3 has 13 amino acids. After removal of 5 bases from V and 3 bases from J, the junction contained 4 bases not matched to a gene. Germline V gene lookup returns CDR1 LNHNV and CDR2 YYDKDF (reference sequence). Written as DNA, the CDR3 is TGTGCCACCAGCGCCCGACAGGGCTACGAGCAGTACTTC. Its translation is CATSARQGYEQYF.

Of note for this clone: This sample also contains other DNA sequences that code for the same CDR3. V and J are TRBV5-1 and TRBJ2-5; possibly TRBD1 for D (6 bases). Germline-derived CDR1 and CDR2 are SGHRS and YFSETQ. The CDR3 is 14 residues long. V dropped 4 bases and J dropped 0 bases, with 10 bases sitting between them. Here the CDR3 reads CASSLTGYQETQYF. The CDR3 region has the DNA TGCGCCAGCAGCCTAACAGGGTACCAAGAGACCCAGTACTTC. The full variable domain, completed using reference TRBV5-1 and TRBJ2-5, is KAGVTQTPRYLIKTRGQQVTLSCSPISGHRSVSWYQQTPGQGLQFLFEYFSETQRNKGNFPGRFSGRQFSNSRSEMNVSTLELGDSALYLCASSLTGYQETQYFGPGTRLLVL.

The V call is TRBV2, the J call TRBJ1-2; D perhaps matches TRBD1 (6 bases). The CDR3 length is 13 residues. Trimming took 8 bases from V and 8 from J, leaving 18 bases between them. Per the germline V gene, CDR1 is SNHLY and CDR2 is FYNNEI. Written as DNA, the CDR3 is TGTGCCAGCGTGGACAGTCCGATGTTCGGCTACACCTTC. Residues: CASVDSPMFGYTF.

The V call is TRBV6-1, the J call TRBJ1-5; D call uncertain. The germline CDR1 and CDR2 sequences are MNHNS and SASEGT. V lost 4 bases, J lost 6 bases, and 16 bases lay in between. The CDR3 sequence is 15 residues long. The CDR3, as DNA: TGTGCCAGCAGTGCCCCCCCCGATGTAAGTCAGCCCCAGCATTTT. Its protein product is CASSAPPDVSQPQHF.

In DNA form, the CDR3 reads TGTGCCAGCAGCCGACTAGCGGGAGGCCATACGCAGTATTTT. Translated: CASSRLAGGHTQYF. The chain is built from TRBV7-2 and TRBJ2-3, with 13 bases fitting TRBD2. The trim removed 5 bases at V and 7 bases at J, leaving 3 bases unmatched. This CDR3 spans 14 amino acids. CDR1 is SGHTA and CDR2 is FQGNSA in the germline V gene.

This clone was seen a few times. V gene TRBV5-1 combines with J gene TRBJ2-3; TRBD2 matches at 12 bases. Germline V gene lookup returns CDR1 SGHRS and CDR2 YFSETQ. The CDR3 sequence is 17 residues long. The trim removed 0 bases at V and 10 bases at J, leaving 12 bases unmatched. The DNA for the CDR3 is TGCGCCAGCAGCTTGGAGCCACTAGCGGGGGGACGGATTGCGCAGTATTTT. Protein sequence: CASSLEPLAGGRIAQYF.

V is TRBV6-5 and J is TRBJ1-2; no definite D call. The CDR3 contains 15 residues. V was pared by 8 bases and J by 4 bases, with 20 bases between. Per the germline V gene, CDR1 is MNHEY and CDR2 is SVGAGI. CDR3 coding DNA: TGTGCCAGCGCCCTATCGGGGAATCGTGTCTATGGCTACACCTTC. Protein: CASALSGNRVYGYTF.

Here the CDR3 DNA reads TGTGCCAGCAGCCCATGGATGGGTTCACCCCTCCACTTT. Translation gives CASSPWMGSPLHF. The genes are TRBV11-2 and TRBJ1-6; no definite D call. V was trimmed by 5 bases and J by 9 bases, leaving 11 bases between them. Germline loops: CDR1 SGHAT, CDR2 FQNNGV. CDR3 size: 13 residues.

This clone was observed many times. The J gene is TRBJ2-1, the V gene TRBV7-2; 12 positions agree with TRBD2. CDR1 and CDR2 from the germline V gene are SGHTA and FQGNSA. V lost 5 bases to trimming and J lost 9 bases; unmatched junction nucleotides: 5. The CDR3 contains 14 residues. CDR3 residues: CASSRTSGTGEQFF. The CDR3 region has the DNA TGTGCCAGCAGCCGGACTAGCGGGACGGGTGAGCAGTTCTTC. Full variable domain (missing parts from reference TRBV7-2 and TRBJ2-1): GAGVSQSPSNKVTEKGKDVELRCDPISGHTALYWYRQSLGQGLEFLIYFQGNSAPDKSGLPSDRFSAERTGGSVSTLTIQRTQQEDSAVYLCASSRTSGTGEQFFGPGTRLTVL.

This clone was seen just once. The chain is built from TRBV11-3 and TRBJ2-1; D may match TRBD1 or TRBD2 (6 bases each). Trimming left V 5 bases short and J 3 bases short, with 17 bases between. Germline values: CDR1 SGHNT, CDR2 YENEEA. The CDR3 extends over 16 amino acids. CDR3 in amino acids: CASSPGGPGGYNEQFF. In DNA form, the CDR3 reads TGTGCCAGCAGCCCCGGGGGCCCCGGGGGCTACAATGAGCAGTTCTTC.

The chain carries TRBV15 and TRBJ1-3, with TRBD1 matching over 7 bases. The CDR3 runs 16 residues. Trimming removed 5 bases from V and 3 bases from J; junction bases left unmatched: 10. CDR1 and CDR2 (germline): LNHNV, YYDKDF (reference sequence). This CDR3 reads CATSSRQGDIGNTIYF. CDR3 coding DNA: TGTGCCACCAGCTCCCGACAGGGAGACATTGGAAACACCATATATTTT.

The gene calls are TRBV6-4 and TRBJ1-5; D not resolved. The CDR3 covers 14 residues. The germline V and J ends were trimmed by 5 bases and 0 bases, with 8 bases remaining between them. CDR1 is MRHNA, CDR2 SNTAGT, per germline. The CDR3 bases are TGTGCCAGCAGTCCCTTAAATAGCAATCAGCCCCAGCATTTT. The encoded protein is CASSPLNSNQPQHF.

The V and J genes are TRBV2 and TRBJ2-1; D is perhaps TRBD2 (6 bases). The CDR3 runs 12 residues. V was cut by 8 bases and J by 4 bases, with 9 bases left in between. The germline V gene encodes CDR1 SNHLY and CDR2 FYNNEI. The CDR3 region has the DNA TGTGCCAGCGGAGGGCAGTACAATGAGCAGTTCTTC. It translates to CASGGQYNEQFF. Based on the CDR3 plus reference TRBV2 and TRBJ2-1, the full variable domain is EPEVTQTPSHQVTQMGQEVILRCVPISNHLYFYWYRQILGQKVEFLVSFYNNEISEKSEIFDDQFSVERPDGSNFTLKIRSTKLEDSAMYFCASGGQYNEQFFGPGTRLTVL.

This chain uses TRBV5-1 with TRBJ1-2, with D possibly TRBD1 on 6 matching bases. V lost 2 bases, J lost 4 bases, and 18 bases lay in between. Per germline, CDR1 SGHRS and CDR2 YFSETQ. The CDR3 runs to 16 residues. The CDR3 is CASSLTGLGQPYGYTF. DNA for the CDR3: TGCGCCAGCAGCTTAACGGGTCTCGGACAGCCCTATGGCTACACCTTC.

With respect to this clone: The identical CDR3 is also encoded by other nucleotide sequences in the sample. The chain links TRBV15 to TRBJ1-3; D is unresolved. This CDR3 region has 15 residues. Germline CDR1 reads LNHNV; CDR2 reads YYDKDF (reference sequence). V shed 0 bases and J shed 0 bases, with 6 bases lying between them. In DNA form, the CDR3 reads TGTGCCACCAGCAGAGATCCAGGCTCTGGAAACACCATATATTTT. Protein sequence: CATSRDPGSGNTIYF. Together with reference TRBV15 and TRBJ1-3, the CDR3 gives the full variable domain: DAMVIQNPRYQVTQFGKPVTLSCSQTLNHNVMYWYQQKSSQAPKLLFHYYDKDFNNEADTPDNFQSRRPNTSFCFLDIRSPGLGDTAMYLCATSRDPGSGNTIYFGEGSWLTVV.